The 32 T cell receptor beta chains below all came from one sample that was sequenced in a study of T cells in Graves' hyperthyroidism and ophthalmopathy (dated by TCRdb to between 2017 and 2020). Receptor libraries were prepared by multiplex PCR. The sample was run on an Illumina HiSeq 2000. Amplification of TCR beta CDR3 regions was carried out from RNA transcripts. For the first round of RT-PCR on the TCR CDR3, the HTBI primer set was used together with the Qiagen OneStep RT-PCR kit. TCRdb applied fastp at Q25 and MiXCR to the public reads, then kept only in-frame beta chains. Here each entry gathers all rows of one CDR3 protein and keeps the most common genes and DNA. For this sample the table gives approximately 610,000 distinct CDR3 sequences, of which 16% were detected only once. The ten largest clonotypes hold around a sixth of the sample. The sequencing input was blood. These receptor sequences come from a woman between 18 and 30 years old with Graves' hyperthyroidism.

The table lists this clonotype with many counts. The chain carries TRBV20-1 and TRBJ2-7; tentative D call: TRBD1 (6 bases). V was cut by 1 base and J by 3 bases, with 10 bases left in between. The CDR3 contains 13 residues. Germline-derived CDR1 and CDR2 are DFQATT and SNEGSKA (reference sequence). The CDR3 region is CSARGDRYYEQYF. The CDR3, as DNA: TGCAGTGCTAGAGGTGACAGGTACTACGAGCAGTACTTC.

This clonotype has only a few counts. Possible read error: a much larger clone is one base away. The genes are TRBV2 and TRBJ2-7, with 12 positions matching TRBD2. CDR3 size: 15 residues. The germline V gene has CDR1 SNHLY and CDR2 FYNNEI. CDR3 sequence reads: CASSLIGTSGYGQYF. In DNA, the CDR3 is TGTGCCAGCAGTCTTATTGGGACTAGCGGGTACGGGCAGTACTTC.

CDR3: CASSENKGYLNQPQHF. The CDR3 DNA reads TGTGCCAGCAGTGAGAATAAGGGTTATCTAAATCAGCCCCAGCATTTT. The rearrangement links TRBV6-1 to TRBJ1-5; no clear D gene. Trimming removed 3 bases at V and 4 bases at J, with 16 bases between. Germline V gene lookup returns CDR1 MNHNS and CDR2 SASEGT. CDR3 length: 16 amino acids.

This clonotype has at least ten counts. The chain joins TRBV7-8 to TRBJ1-4; no reliable D call. The germline gives CDR1 SGHVS, CDR2 FQNEAQ. V dropped 2 bases and J dropped 0 bases, with 7 bases sitting between them. The CDR3 extends over 15 amino acids. CDR3 sequence (DNA): TGTGCCAGCAGCTTAACCGGGACAACTAATGAAAAACTGTTTTTT. This encodes CASSLTGTTNEKLFF. The variable domain in full, completed from reference TRBV7-8 and TRBJ1-4, reads GAGVSQSPRYKVAKRGQDVALRCDPISGHVSLFWYQQALGQGPEFLTYFQNEAQLDKSGLPSDRFFAERPEGSVSTLKIQRTQQEDSAVYLCASSLTGTTNEKLFFGSGTQLSVL.

The V and J genes are TRBV29-1 and TRBJ1-1; D might be TRBD1 (5 bases). This CDR3 comprises 11 residues. Deletions cut 6 bases from V and 4 bases from J, with 9 bases between. From germline, CDR1 is SQVTM and CDR2 ANQGSEA. The CDR3 loop reads CSVTGGTEAFF. In DNA, the CDR3 is TGCAGCGTGACGGGGGGCACTGAAGCTTTCTTT.

This clonotype was seen a handful of times. The V gene is TRBV20-1, the J gene TRBJ2-1, with D perhaps matching TRBD2 (6 bases). The CDR3 length is 16 residues. Germline V gene lookup returns CDR1 DFQATT and CDR2 SNEGSKA (reference sequence). V lost 0 bases to trimming and J lost 0 bases, with 12 bases between them. The CDR3 sequence: CSARDWGGTSYNEQFF. CDR3 sequence (DNA): TGCAGTGCTAGAGATTGGGGCGGGACCTCCTACAATGAGCAGTTCTTC.

This clonotype was seen many times. Compared with germline, one end of the junction differs, possibly owing to a read error. J is TRBJ2-5 and V is TRBV20-1; D possibly corresponds to TRBD2 (5 bases). In germline, CDR1 is DFQATT, CDR2 SNEGSKA (reference sequence). The CDR3 is 11 residues long. The chain's CDR3 is CSTRAQETQYF. The CDR3 coding sequence is TGCAGTACTAGAGCTCAAGAGACCCAGTACTTC.

A few counts support this clonotype. The chain combines TRBV20-1 with TRBJ2-1; weak D call: TRBD1 (6 bases). The germline V and J ends were trimmed by 5 bases and 10 bases, with 18 bases remaining between them. The V gene's germline CDR1 is DFQATT and CDR2 SNEGSKA (reference sequence). The CDR3 extends over 13 amino acids. CDR3 region: CSAQETGIGEQFF. DNA for the CDR3: TGCAGTGCTCAAGAAACAGGGATTGGGGAGCAGTTCTTC.

This clonotype occurred a few times. The V call is TRBV6-1, the J call TRBJ2-3; 13 bases line up with TRBD2. Trimming at V came to 5 bases and at J to 3 bases, leaving 5 bases not matched to a gene. CDR3 length: 16 amino acids. Germline V CDR1 and CDR2: MNHNS, SASEGT. This CDR3 reads CASSSGTSGVTDTQYF. For the CDR3, the DNA is TGTGCCAGCAGTTCCGGGACTAGCGGGGTTACAGATACGCAGTATTTT.

This chain links TRBV20-1 with TRBJ1-1, with D possibly TRBD1 on 5 matching bases. The length of the CDR3 is 15 residues. Germline V gene data show CDR1 as DFQATT and CDR2 as SNEGSKA (reference sequence). The chain's CDR3 is CRAPDTGRLNTEAFF. The CDR3, as DNA: TGCAGGGCTCCGGACACCGGCAGATTGAACACTGAAGCTTTCTTT.

This clonotype was picked up many times. V is TRBV6-2 or TRBV6-3 and J is TRBJ2-5; no clear D gene. Looked up from germline, CDR1 is MNHEY and CDR2 is SVGEGT. The V end was cut by 6 bases, the J end by 0 bases, with 17 bases between. The CDR3 runs 16 residues. CDR3 in amino acids: CASSQPFSTDQETQYF. CDR3 bases: TGTGCCAGCAGCCAACCGTTTAGCACCGACCAAGAGACCCAGTACTTC.

The gene calls are TRBV9 and TRBJ1-5; TRBD1 matches 7 bases. Looked up from germline, CDR1 is SGDLS and CDR2 is YYNGEE. V trimming: 2 bases; J trimming: 3 bases; junction bases outside the gene matches: 5. This CDR3 has 15 residues. The CDR3 DNA is TGTGCCAGCAGCGTGGGAGGGGGCAACAATCAGCCCCAGCATTTT. Translating gives CASSVGGGNNQPQHF.

The table lists this clonotype with many counts. The chain links TRBV7-8 to TRBJ2-7; 7 bases match TRBD1. There are 14 residues in the CDR3. Germline loops: CDR1 SGHVS, CDR2 FQNEAQ. The V and J ends lost 5 bases and 1 base, in that order; junction bases with no gene match: 5. As DNA, the CDR3 is TGTGCCAGCAGCCGAGGGGACAGTTCCTACGAGCAGTACTTC. Translating it yields CASSRGDSSYEQYF. Based on the CDR3 plus reference TRBV7-8 and TRBJ2-7, the full variable domain is GAGVSQSPRYKVAKRGQDVALRCDPISGHVSLFWYQQALGQGPEFLTYFQNEAQLDKSGLPSDRFFAERPEGSVSTLKIQRTQQEDSAVYLCASSRGDSSYEQYFGPGTRLTVT.

This sequence joins TRBV20-1 and TRBJ2-2; unclear D gene. This CDR3 comprises 13 residues. Germline CDR1 is DFQATT and CDR2 is SNEGSKA (reference sequence). Trimming stripped 5 bases from V and 1 base from J, with 8 bases between. The CDR3 DNA follows: TGCAGTGCTTCCGACATGAACACCGGGGAGCTGTTTTTT. It yields the protein CSASDMNTGELFF.

The chain combines TRBV27 with TRBJ2-7; the D is unclear. This CDR3 is 12 amino acids long. Between the trimmed V and J ends, which lost 3 bases and 5 bases, there was a span of 8 bases. Germline CDR1 and CDR2: MNHEY and SMNVEV (reference sequence). CDR3 in DNA: TGTGCCAGCAGTTTGCCCAGCCACGAGCAGTACTTC. Protein: CASSLPSHEQYF.

This clonotype was counted at least ten times. This chain links TRBV14 with TRBJ1-2; possible D gene TRBD1, 6 bases. The CDR3 loop spans 15 amino acids. V was shortened by 0 bases and J by 6 bases, with 14 bases between the two germline ends. The germline CDR1 and CDR2 sequences are SGHDN and FVKESK. CDR3 sequence (DNA): TGTGCCAGCAGCCAAGAAGCTCCAGGGGTTGATGGCTACACCTTC. It yields the protein CASSQEAPGVDGYTF.

This clonotype was recorded at least ten times. The V and J genes are TRBV28 and TRBJ1-2, with D maybe TRBD1 (5 bases). The CDR3 contains 16 residues. V was pared by 2 bases and J by 7 bases, with 20 bases between. Per germline, CDR1 MDHEN and CDR2 SYDVKM. The DNA of the CDR3 is TGTGCCAGCAGTTTAGGGGCAGTAGGGTATCTGGCTGGCTACACCTTC. Translation: CASSLGAVGYLAGYTF.

CDR3 loop: CATSRDLGFNSNQPQHF. Written as DNA, the CDR3 is TGTGCCACCAGCAGAGATTTGGGTTTCAATAGCAATCAGCCCCAGCATTTT. The chain links TRBV15 to TRBJ1-5, with D unclear. CDR1 LNHNV and CDR2 YYDKDF come from the germline V gene (reference sequence). Trimming shortened V by 0 bases and J by 0 bases, and 12 bases separated the two germline ends. The CDR3 is made up of 17 amino acids.

This clonotype was found many times. CDR3 region: CASSEAEQGANEQYF. CDR3 bases: TGTGCCAGCAGTGAAGCAGAACAGGGGGCTAACGAGCAGTACTTC. The V call is TRBV6-1, the J call TRBJ2-7; 9 nucleotides line up with TRBD1. From germline, CDR1 is MNHNS and CDR2 SASEGT. The ends lost 0 bases at V and 5 bases at J; junction bases unmatched: 5. The CDR3 consists of 15 residues.

Here the CDR3 DNA reads TGTGCCAGCAGCTCGCTGCAAAGGACCCCTCTCGGGAATGAGCAGTTCTTC. It yields the protein CASSSLQRTPLGNEQFF. The chain uses TRBV5-5 and TRBJ2-1; D is uncertain. Germline V gene data show CDR1 as SGHKS and CDR2 as YYEKEE (reference sequence). The CDR3 is 17 residues long. The ends were cut back, 3 bases at V and 7 bases at J, with 23 bases in the middle.

The genes are TRBV4-2 and TRBJ2-3, with D maybe TRBD2 (6 bases). Trimming took off 0 bases at V and 5 bases at J, with 18 bases between the two ends. Germline V CDR1 and CDR2: LGHNA, YNFKEQ. This CDR3 region has 17 residues. As DNA, the CDR3 is TGTGCCAGCAGCCAAGATAGGTGGGGCCTGGGGGGAGATACGCAGTATTTT. Translation: CASSQDRWGLGGDTQYF.

This clonotype was detected ten times or more. V is TRBV11-1 and J is TRBJ2-5; weak D call: TRBD1 (6 bases). This CDR3 contains 17 residues. Germline CDR1 reads SGHAT; CDR2 reads FQDESV (reference sequence). Trimming shortened V by 5 bases and J by 4 bases, and 23 bases separated the two germline ends. For the CDR3, the DNA is TGTGCCAGCAGCCCGGATCGATGGGGGCTGGATCCAGAGACCCAGTACTTC. This gives the protein CASSPDRWGLDPETQYF.

CDR3 nucleotide sequence: TGCAGTGCTAGACCGGACAGGGGGAACTCCTACGAGCAGTACTTC. This encodes CSARPDRGNSYEQYF. The chain combines TRBV20-1 with TRBJ2-7; 10 bases are a match to TRBD1. Germline V gene data show CDR1 as DFQATT and CDR2 as SNEGSKA (reference sequence). This CDR3 contains 15 residues. The J segment lost 0 bases and the V segment lost 2 bases, leaving 4 bases of the junction unmatched.

This clonotype showed up many times. This chain uses TRBV6-2 or TRBV6-3 with TRBJ1-6; tentatively, D is TRBD1 (5 bases). V was trimmed by 7 bases and J by 10 bases, leaving 26 bases between them. Germline CDR1 MNHEY, CDR2 SVGEGT. This CDR3 region has 17 residues. The CDR3 loop reads CASTSLPTAGGESPLHF. The CDR3 bases are TGTGCCAGCACCTCTCTTCCGACAGCGGGAGGGGAATCACCCCTCCACTTT.

The chain links TRBV25-1 to TRBJ1-6; D unresolved. The CDR3 runs to 14 residues. V lost 4 bases to trimming and J lost 5 bases, with 9 bases between them. Germline loops: CDR1 MGHDK, CDR2 SYGVNS. CDR3 nucleotide sequence: TGTGCCAGCAGTGGACGGCGTAATAATTCACCCCTCCACTTT. Its protein is CASSGRRNNSPLHF.

This clonotype was seen many times. J is TRBJ2-4 and V is TRBV27; 9 nucleotides match TRBD2. Germline values: CDR1 MNHEY, CDR2 SMNVEV (reference sequence). V shed 6 bases, J shed 6 bases, and the junction held 12 bases outside the gene matches. The CDR3 runs 16 residues. The CDR3 sequence: CASRGIAGEERNIQYF. The CDR3, as DNA: TGTGCCAGCAGAGGGATAGCGGGAGAGGAACGAAACATTCAGTACTTC.

The sample holds many counts of this clonotype. V is TRBV5-1 and J is TRBJ1-4, with D possibly matching TRBD1 (5 bases). Germline V gives CDR1 SGHRS, CDR2 YFSETQ. This CDR3 spans 15 amino acids. The ends were cut back, 4 bases at V and 0 bases at J, with 10 bases in the middle. CDR3 sequence reads: CASSGTGATNEKLFF. In nucleotides, the CDR3 is TGCGCCAGCAGCGGCACAGGAGCAACTAATGAAAAACTGTTTTTT.

The chain joins TRBV29-1 to TRBJ2-7; the match to TRBD2 covers 9 bases. This CDR3 is built from 13 residues. Germline assignment: CDR1 SQVTM and CDR2 ANQGSEA. V was clipped by 6 bases and J by 3 bases; unmatched bases: 6. CDR3 nucleotide sequence: TGCAGCGTGCCCGGGACTAGCCACTACGAGCAGTACTTC. This gives the protein CSVPGTSHYEQYF.

This clonotype has ten or more counts. This chain joins TRBV12-3 or TRBV12-4 and TRBJ1-1; D ambiguous. The CDR3 is 13 residues long. V lost 2 bases, J lost 4 bases, and 8 bases lay in between. The CDR3 reads CASSLWLGTEAFF. DNA of the CDR3: TGTGCCAGCAGTTTATGGCTTGGCACTGAAGCTTTCTTT.

This clonotype has just a few counts. At one end the junction does not follow the germline gene, possibly because of a read error. The genes are TRBV7-9 and TRBJ2-7; D is ambiguous. The CDR3 runs to 15 residues. Germline CDR1 is SEHNR and CDR2 is FQNEAQ (reference sequence). The CDR3 nucleotides read TGTGCCAGCAGTCCCAAAGGGTTAGGTTCCTGCGAGCAGTACTTC. Its translation: CASSPKGLGSCEQYF.

This clonotype came up a few times. The rearrangement links TRBV12-3 or TRBV12-4 to TRBJ1-3; D is ambiguous. V gave up 5 bases and J gave up 1 base, with 9 bases separating them. The CDR3 runs to 14 residues. The DNA of the CDR3 is TGTGCCAGCAGTAGCGGTTGGTCTGGAAACACCATATATTTT. It codes for CASSSGWSGNTIYF.

This clonotype was detected ten times or more. The chain has TRBV7-8 and TRBJ2-3; 10 bases agree with TRBD1. J gave up 0 bases and V 4 bases, and 7 bases lay outside the gene matches. CDR1 is SGHVS and CDR2 is FQNEAQ in the germline V gene. CDR3 size: 17 residues. The CDR3 here is CASSSWDRGSSTDTQYF. The CDR3 DNA follows: TGTGCCAGCAGCTCCTGGGACAGGGGATCGAGCACAGATACGCAGTATTTT.